The sequence of this T cell receptor (beta chain) was determined in a study of beta chain features in type 1 diabetes (dated by TCRdb to the late 2010s). With regard to the full study: Patients and healthy donors did not differ in mean age, gender distribution, total cell number or subset yield. A total of 85 million to 140 million sorted cells were examined across all samples, and a strong correlation was observed between cell number per subset and RNA yield. In the study, TCRB repertoires of sorted circulating CD4+ T cell subsets from recently diagnosed type 1 diabetes patients were compared with those of matched healthy donors. Whereas all 30 or so donors provided naive and central memory subsets, regulatory and stem cell-like memory subsets were isolated from just 8 patients and about 8 healthy donors. General study outcomes and caveats: In all four CD4+ subsets, TCRB CDR3 length was moderately but significantly shorter in type 1 diabetes patients. Because small numbers of individuals were included in the HLA sub-analyses, any influence of HLA type on TCRB rearrangement was left unresolved. Naive, central memory and regulatory TCRB repertoires appeared to be more alike among patients than among healthy donors. Shorter templates might have been favored by PCR, but patient and control samples were amplified and corrected together, so both groups would have been affected equally by any skew. Because cDNA rather than genomic DNA was sequenced, highly expressing activated cells could have been over-represented, although no difference in activation and CD3 levels was found between groups. At VDJ recombination sites, type 1 diabetes patients had fewer insertions and more deleted nucleotides, which implies abnormalities in thymic rearrangement.

Concerning this clone: What antigen it recognizes has not been identified. Per-base qualities were not stored, and no clone one base away is much larger.

A single peripheral blood draw of about 120 mL on average was collected from each donor into heparinised tubes. A BD FACSAria II and a panel including CD45RO, CCR7, CD25, CD127, CD95 and CD27 were used to sort naive, central memory, regulatory and stem cell-like memory CD4+ T cells. Purity was above 95% for every sorted population. PBMCs were isolated right away by Lymphoprep density gradient centrifugation and were stained directly, without culture. So that batch effects would be minimized, each experiment stained and sorted samples in pairs, pairing one healthy donor with one patient. The High Capacity cDNA Reverse Transcription Kit was used to reverse transcribe all of the isolated RNA, meaning that expressed TCRB transcripts were what got sequenced. Naive, central memory and regulatory T cell samples underwent deep immunoSEQ sequencing, averaging approximately 3.5 million total reads per sample. Sorted cells were lysed in RLT buffer and RNA was extracted with DNase-treated RNeasy Micro or Mini kits, depending on cell number. To prevent cross-contamination, every cell subset was processed on its own, while patient and healthy donor samples were processed together. TCRB sequences were amplified from cDNA with the immunoSEQ multiplex PCR, producing 87-bp fragments spanning the CDR3 region. The amplicons were sequenced using the Illumina HiSeq platform. Per the original workflow: Synthetic template baselines were used to correct PCR bias computationally, reads within Hamming distance 2 were collapsed together, and singletons that could not be merged were discarded. Reads were aligned against IMGT so that V, D and J genes, CDR3 length and insertions or deletions at six rearrangement sites could be assigned. Within each subset, clonotype counts were normalized to sorted cell number, after which true diversity and Gini coefficients were computed with the tcR R package. The overlap coefficient, calculated on TCRB nucleotide sequences, was used to measure repertoire sharing. As a proxy for the pre-selection repertoire, out-of-frame TCRB sequences from naive cells were analyzed. Imported from immuneACCESS, the table was reduced by TCRdb to in-frame sequences with V and J called. These copies leave out some clones; in studies compared against another copy, an unresolved V gene accounts for under half, and the cause of the remainder is not known. The DNA was the basis for D and trimming; V, J and clone size are from that table. Across this sample there are 630,000 or so clones, with around 15% seen only once. Nearly 0.04% of the sample lies in the top ten.

This TCR came from a man in his late teens or twenties with type 1 diabetes. Sequencing used naive CD4+ T cells from blood. The label giving this sample's cell subset or site can be read as: true naive CD4+ T cells.

This receptor carries the CDR3 CASSVEQAYTEAFF. The nucleotides are TGTGCCAGCAGCGTCGAACAGGCTTACACTGAAGCTTTCTTT. The sequence is built from TRBV11-2 and TRBJ1-1; the D segment could be TRBD1, given 5 matching bases. Per the germline V gene, SGHAT is the CDR1 and FQNNGV is the CDR2. Measured from the cysteine to the phenylalanine, the CDR3 is 14 residues long. Just CDR3 DNA is preserved here, 42 bases in frame from base 1. V sheds 5 bases and J sheds 3 bases, leaving 13 bases between their ends.